The source of this TCR beta chain is a study of cytomegalovirus exposure and HLA in healthy donors. At the level of the study: The same platform was used for the 120 or so validation repertoires as for the roughly 700 first-cohort repertoires, as reported in a later analysis. Study-level points and caveats: Many donors shared some public TCRs, even though most TCR sequences were rare. According to a subsequent analysis, TCR clusters from the first cohort were inclined to appear together in the 120 or so validation repertoires. In vitro checks showed that three CMV-associated chains really do target CMV antigens.

Sequencing used immunoSEQ multiplex PCR; TCRdb keeps in-frame clones, though not all of them. The sample carries some 170,000 clones, around nine tenths recorded once. Concerning this clone: Antigen unknown.

Germline V gives CDR1 MDHEN, CDR2 SYDVKM. CDR3 length equals 12 residues. V was pared by 6 bases and J by 6 bases, with 11 bases between. The V and J genes are TRBV28 and TRBJ1-2, with a weak D call TRBD1 (6 bases). Sequenced input: PBMCs. The sequence was obtained from a man younger than 35 in good health and CMV-seropositive. The CDR3 protein is CASSPNRDGYTF. CDR3 coding DNA: TGTGCCAGCAGCCCGAACAGGGATGGCTACACCTTC.